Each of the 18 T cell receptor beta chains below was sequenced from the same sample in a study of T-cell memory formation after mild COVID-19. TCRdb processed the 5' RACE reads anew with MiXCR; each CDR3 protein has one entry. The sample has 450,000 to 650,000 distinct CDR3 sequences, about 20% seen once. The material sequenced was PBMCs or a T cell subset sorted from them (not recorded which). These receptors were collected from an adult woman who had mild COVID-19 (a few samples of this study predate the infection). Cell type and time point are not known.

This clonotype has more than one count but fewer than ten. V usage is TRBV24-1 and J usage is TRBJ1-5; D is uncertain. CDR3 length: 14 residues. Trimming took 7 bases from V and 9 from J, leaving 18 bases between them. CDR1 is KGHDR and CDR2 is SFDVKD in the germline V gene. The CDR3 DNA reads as TGTGCCACCAGCCCTCCGGAGGCCCCTCGGCCCCAGCATTTT. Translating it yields CATSPPEAPRPQHF.

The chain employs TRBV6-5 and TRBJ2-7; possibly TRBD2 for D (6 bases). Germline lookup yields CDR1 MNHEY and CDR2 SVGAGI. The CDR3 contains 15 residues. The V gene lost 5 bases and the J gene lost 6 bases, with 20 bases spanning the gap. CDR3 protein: CASSDPRRVPPEQYF. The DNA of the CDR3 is TGTGCCAGCAGTGACCCTAGGAGGGTCCCTCCCGAGCAGTACTTC.

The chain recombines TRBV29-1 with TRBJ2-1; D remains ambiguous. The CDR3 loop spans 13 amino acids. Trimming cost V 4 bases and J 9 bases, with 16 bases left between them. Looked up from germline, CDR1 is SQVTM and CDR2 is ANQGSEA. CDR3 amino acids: CSVGLFGPSEQFF. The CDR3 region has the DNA TGCAGCGTTGGGTTGTTTGGTCCCAGTGAGCAGTTCTTC.

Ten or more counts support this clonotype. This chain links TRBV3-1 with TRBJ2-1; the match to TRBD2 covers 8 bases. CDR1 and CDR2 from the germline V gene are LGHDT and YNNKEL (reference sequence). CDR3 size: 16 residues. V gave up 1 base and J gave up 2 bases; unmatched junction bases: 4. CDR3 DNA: TGTGCCAGCAGCCAAGGGGGCGGGGGGCCCTACAATGAGCAGTTCTTC. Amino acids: CASSQGGGGPYNEQFF.

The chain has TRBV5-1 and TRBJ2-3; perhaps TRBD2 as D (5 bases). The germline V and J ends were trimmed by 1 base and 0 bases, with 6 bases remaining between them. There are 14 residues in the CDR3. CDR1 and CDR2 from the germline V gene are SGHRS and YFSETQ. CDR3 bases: TGCGCCAGCAGCTTGCGGGAAAGCACAGATACGCAGTATTTT. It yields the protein CASSLRESTDTQYF.

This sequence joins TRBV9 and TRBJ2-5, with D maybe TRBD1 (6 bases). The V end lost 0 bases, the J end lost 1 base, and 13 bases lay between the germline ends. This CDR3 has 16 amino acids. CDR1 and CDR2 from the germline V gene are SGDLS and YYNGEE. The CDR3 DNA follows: TGTGCCAGCAGCGTAGGCGGCAGGGGCTTCCAAGAGACCCAGTACTTC. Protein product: CASSVGGRGFQETQYF.

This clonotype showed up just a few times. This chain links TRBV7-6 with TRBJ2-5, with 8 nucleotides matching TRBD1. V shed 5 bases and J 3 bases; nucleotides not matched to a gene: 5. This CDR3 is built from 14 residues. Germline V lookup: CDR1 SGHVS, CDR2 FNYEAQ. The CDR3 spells CASSINRGKETQYF. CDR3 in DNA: TGTGCCAGCAGCATAAACAGGGGGAAAGAGACCCAGTACTTC. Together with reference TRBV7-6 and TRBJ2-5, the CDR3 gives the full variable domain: GAGVSQSPRYKVTKRGQDVALRCDPISGHVSLYWYRQALGQGPEFLTYFNYEAQQDKSGLPNDRFSAERPEGSISTLTIQRTEQRDSAMYRCASSINRGKETQYFGPGTRLLVL.

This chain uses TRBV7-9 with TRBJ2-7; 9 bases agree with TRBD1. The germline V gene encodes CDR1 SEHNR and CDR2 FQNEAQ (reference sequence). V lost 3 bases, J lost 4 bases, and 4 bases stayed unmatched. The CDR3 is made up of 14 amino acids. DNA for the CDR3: TGTGCCAGCAGCTTCCGGGACAGGGTGTACGAGCAGTACTTC. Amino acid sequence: CASSFRDRVYEQYF.

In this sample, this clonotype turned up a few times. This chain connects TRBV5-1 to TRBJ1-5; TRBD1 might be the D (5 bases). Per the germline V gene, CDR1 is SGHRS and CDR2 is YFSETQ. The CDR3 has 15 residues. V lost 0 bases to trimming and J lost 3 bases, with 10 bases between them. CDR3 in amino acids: CASSLGGGTNQPQHF. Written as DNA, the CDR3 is TGCGCCAGCAGCTTGGGAGGAGGGACCAATCAGCCCCAGCATTTT.

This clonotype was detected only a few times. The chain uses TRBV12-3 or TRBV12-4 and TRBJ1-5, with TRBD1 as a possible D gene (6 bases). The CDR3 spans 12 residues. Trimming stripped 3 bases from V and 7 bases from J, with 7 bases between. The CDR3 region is CASSFGQQPQHF. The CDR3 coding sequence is TGTGCCAGCAGTTTTGGACAGCAGCCCCAGCATTTT.

CDR3 loop: CAWSVLRGSSYNEQFF. The CDR3 DNA reads TGTGCCTGGAGTGTACTGCGGGGGAGCTCCTACAATGAGCAGTTCTTC. V and J are TRBV30 and TRBJ2-1; 7 bases match TRBD2. The CDR3 is 16 amino acids. Trimming took 0 bases from V and 0 from J; bases not matched to a gene: 5. Looked up from germline, CDR1 is GTSNPN and CDR2 is SVGIG (reference sequence). Supplemented by reference TRBV30 and TRBJ2-1, the full variable domain reads SQTIHQWPATLVQPVGSPLSLECTVEGTSNPNLYWYRQAAGRGLQLLFYSVGIGQISSEVPQNLSASRPQDRQFILSSKKLLLSDSGFYLCAWSVLRGSSYNEQFFGPGTRLTVL.

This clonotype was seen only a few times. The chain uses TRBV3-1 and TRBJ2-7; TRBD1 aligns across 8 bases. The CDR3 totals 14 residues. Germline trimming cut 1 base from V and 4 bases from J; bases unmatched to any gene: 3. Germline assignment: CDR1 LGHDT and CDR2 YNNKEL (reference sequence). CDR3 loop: CASSQAHRGYEQYF. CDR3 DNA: TGTGCCAGCAGCCAAGCTCACAGGGGGTACGAGCAGTACTTC.

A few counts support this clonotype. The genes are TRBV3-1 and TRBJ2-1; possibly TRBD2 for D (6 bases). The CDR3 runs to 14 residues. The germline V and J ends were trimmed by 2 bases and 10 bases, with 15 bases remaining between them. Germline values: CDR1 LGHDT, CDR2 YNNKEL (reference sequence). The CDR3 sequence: CASSQMLAGREQFF. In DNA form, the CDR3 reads TGTGCCAGCAGCCAAATGTTGGCGGGGCGCGAGCAGTTCTTC.

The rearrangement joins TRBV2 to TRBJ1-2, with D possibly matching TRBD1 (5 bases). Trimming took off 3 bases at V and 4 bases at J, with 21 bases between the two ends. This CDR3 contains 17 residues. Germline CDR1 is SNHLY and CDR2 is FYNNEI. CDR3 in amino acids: CASSDILRDLRGYGYTF. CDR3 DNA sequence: TGTGCCAGCAGTGATATACTCCGGGACCTTAGGGGCTATGGCTACACCTTC. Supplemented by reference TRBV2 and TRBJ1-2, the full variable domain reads EPEVTQTPSHQVTQMGQEVILRCVPISNHLYFYWYRQILGQKVEFLVSFYNNEISEKSEIFDDQFSVERPDGSNFTLKIRSTKLEDSAMYFCASSDILRDLRGYGYTFGSGTRLTVV.

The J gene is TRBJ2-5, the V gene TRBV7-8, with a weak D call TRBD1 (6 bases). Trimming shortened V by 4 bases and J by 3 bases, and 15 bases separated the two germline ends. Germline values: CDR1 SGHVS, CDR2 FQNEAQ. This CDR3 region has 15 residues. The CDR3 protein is CASSSTTQGEETQYF. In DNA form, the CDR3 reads TGTGCCAGCAGCTCCACGACACAGGGAGAAGAGACCCAGTACTTC.

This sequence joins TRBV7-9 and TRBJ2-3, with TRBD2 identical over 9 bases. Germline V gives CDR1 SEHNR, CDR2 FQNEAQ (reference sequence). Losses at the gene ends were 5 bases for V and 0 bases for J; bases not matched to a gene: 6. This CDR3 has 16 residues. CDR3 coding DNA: TGTGCCAGCAGCCTTAGCGGGGGAGCTAGCACAGATACGCAGTATTTT. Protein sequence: CASSLSGGASTDTQYF.

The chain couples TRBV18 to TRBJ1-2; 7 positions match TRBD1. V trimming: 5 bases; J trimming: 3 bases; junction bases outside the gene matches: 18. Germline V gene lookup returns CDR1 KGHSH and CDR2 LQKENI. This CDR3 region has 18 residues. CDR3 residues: CASSSSVLLRTGDYGYTF. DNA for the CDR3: TGTGCCAGCTCATCTTCAGTGTTACTCCGGACAGGAGACTATGGCTACACCTTC.

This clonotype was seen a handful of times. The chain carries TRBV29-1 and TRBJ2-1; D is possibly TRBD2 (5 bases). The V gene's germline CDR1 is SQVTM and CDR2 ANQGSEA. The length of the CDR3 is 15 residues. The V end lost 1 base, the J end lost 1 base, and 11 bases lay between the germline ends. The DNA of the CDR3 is TGCAGCGTTGAAGCCCCAGCGGATTCCTACAATGAGCAGTTCTTC. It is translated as CSVEAPADSYNEQFF.